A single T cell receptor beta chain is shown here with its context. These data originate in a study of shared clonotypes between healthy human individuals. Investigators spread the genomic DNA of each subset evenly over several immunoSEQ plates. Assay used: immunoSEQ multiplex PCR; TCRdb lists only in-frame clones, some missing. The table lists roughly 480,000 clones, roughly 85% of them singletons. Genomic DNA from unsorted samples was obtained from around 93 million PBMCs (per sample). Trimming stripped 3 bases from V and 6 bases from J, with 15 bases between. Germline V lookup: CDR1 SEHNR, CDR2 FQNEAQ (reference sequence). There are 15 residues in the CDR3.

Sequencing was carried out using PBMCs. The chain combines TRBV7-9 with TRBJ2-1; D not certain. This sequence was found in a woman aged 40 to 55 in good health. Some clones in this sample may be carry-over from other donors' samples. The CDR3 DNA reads TGTGCCAGCAGCTTGGGTGGGATGTTCGGCAATGAGCAGTTCTTC. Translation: CASSLGGMFGNEQFF.